This passage covers 5 T cell receptor beta chains from one sample sequenced in a study of blood T cell repertoires in COVID-19. Clones were read by immunoSEQ multiplex PCR, and TCRdb kept only the in-frame ones, dropping some. The table has 200,000 or so clones, 84% seen once. Sequencing input: PBMCs or T cells enriched from blood (not recorded which). The origin of the receptors is a man aged 55 to 70 who had recovered from COVID-19.

CDR3 in DNA: TGCGCCAGCAGCTTTGGGCAGGGTAATGAAGCTTTCTTT. This gives the protein CASSFGQGNEAFF. This chain links TRBV5-1 with TRBJ1-1, with D maybe TRBD1 (5 bases). Germline CDR1 is SGHRS and CDR2 is YFSETQ. CDR3 length equals 13 residues. V was clipped by 2 bases and J by 7 bases, with 12 bases between them.

This chain links TRBV18 with TRBJ2-6, with D perhaps TRBD1 (6 bases). The CDR3 spans 19 residues. V was pared by 2 bases and J by 0 bases, with 17 bases between. The V gene's germline CDR1 is KGHSH and CDR2 LQKENI. The CDR3 here is CASSPSLSGAPSGANVLTF. Written as DNA, the CDR3 is TGTGCCAGCTCACCATCCCTTTCAGGGGCCCCCTCTGGGGCCAACGTCCTGACTTTC.

This clone showed up just a few times. This rearrangement joins TRBV10-3 to TRBJ1-4; no definite D call. The length of the CDR3 is 14 residues. Deletions cut 2 bases from V and 3 bases from J, with 7 bases between. In germline, CDR1 is ENHRY, CDR2 SYGVKD. The CDR3 spells CAISEGSSNEKLFF. In nucleotides, the CDR3 is TGTGCCATCAGTGAGGGCTCGTCTAATGAAAAACTGTTTTTT.

The chain recombines TRBV18 with TRBJ1-6, with 7 nucleotides matching TRBD1. Germline CDR1 reads KGHSH; CDR2 reads LQKENI. Germline trimming cut 4 bases from V and 10 bases from J; bases unmatched to any gene: 4. There are 13 residues in the CDR3. CDR3 DNA: TGTGCCAGCTCACGACAGGGAGGATCACCCCTCCACTTT. Its protein is CASSRQGGSPLHF.

The chain carries TRBV5-6 and TRBJ2-7, with 9 bases fitting TRBD2. The CDR3 spans 13 residues. The junction had 6 bases not matched to a gene; V was cut back by 4 bases and J by 7 bases. Germline values: CDR1 SGHDT, CDR2 YYEEEE. The CDR3 loop reads CASSTAGGREQYF. CDR3 DNA sequence: TGTGCCAGCAGCACGGCGGGGGGGCGAGAGCAGTACTTC.